Each of the 20 T cell receptor beta chains below was sequenced from the same sample in a study of graft-versus-host responses after intestinal transplantation. Generated by immunoSEQ multiplex PCR, the TCRdb table keeps only in-frame clones and is missing some. The sample consists of approximately 130,000 clones, about 92% of them appearing once. Their specific antigens are unknown. The sequences come from unstimulated CD4+ T cells sorted from spleen or lymph node cells, collected before intestinal transplant. Every receptor here comes from a human donor who received an intestinal transplant.

This chain uses TRBV10-1 with TRBJ2-5; D gene unclear. CDR1 and CDR2 (germline): WNHNN, SYGVQD (reference sequence). The ends were cut back, 3 bases at V and 3 bases at J, with 11 bases in the middle. The CDR3 sequence is 14 residues long. The chain's CDR3 is CASSEQGFEETQYF. The CDR3 DNA reads TGCGCCAGCAGTGAACAAGGATTCGAAGAGACCCAGTACTTC.

This chain uses TRBV5-1 with TRBJ2-7; D is possibly TRBD2 (6 bases). V was trimmed by 4 bases and J by 3 bases, leaving 17 bases between them. CDR3 length: 15 residues. Germline lookup yields CDR1 SGHRS and CDR2 YFSETQ. CDR3 amino acids: CASSHAGTVLYEQYF. The CDR3 coding sequence is TGCGCCAGCAGCCATGCGGGGACGGTCCTCTACGAGCAGTACTTC.

The CDR3 DNA reads as TGTGCCAGCAGCGTATTCGGGAGGGACAGGGAAGACGAGCAGTACTTC. This translates into CASSVFGRDREDEQYF. The rearrangement links TRBV9 to TRBJ2-7, with D perhaps matching TRBD1 (9 bases). V was cut by 1 base and J by 5 bases, with 19 bases left in between. CDR3 length: 16 amino acids. CDR1 is SGDLS and CDR2 is YYNGEE in the germline V gene.

CDR3 bases: TGTGCCAGCCGTATGAACACTGAAGCTTTCTTT. It encodes CASRMNTEAFF. This chain connects TRBV2 to TRBJ1-1; no definite D call. The germline V gene encodes CDR1 SNHLY and CDR2 FYNNEI. The CDR3 is 11 residues long. V was trimmed by 8 bases and J by 0 bases, leaving 4 bases between them. Drawing the rest from reference TRBV2 and TRBJ1-1, the complete variable domain is EPEVTQTPSHQVTQMGQEVILRCVPISNHLYFYWYRQILGQKVEFLVSFYNNEISEKSEIFDDQFSVERPDGSNFTLKIRSTKLEDSAMYFCASRMNTEAFFGQGTRLTVV.

The chain uses TRBV2 and TRBJ2-7; TRBD1 is a possible D gene (9 bases). This CDR3 has 16 residues. Germline V gene sequence: CDR1 SNHLY, CDR2 FYNNEI. The V end was cut by 6 bases, the J end by 6 bases, with 24 bases between. CDR3 in amino acids: CASSREGQGLPTEQYF. For the CDR3, the DNA is TGTGCCAGCAGCCGGGAGGGACAGGGTTTGCCTACCGAGCAGTACTTC. The entire variable domain, with the rest obtained from reference TRBV2 and TRBJ2-7, is as follows: EPEVTQTPSHQVTQMGQEVILRCVPISNHLYFYWYRQILGQKVEFLVSFYNNEISEKSEIFDDQFSVERPDGSNFTLKIRSTKLEDSAMYFCASSREGQGLPTEQYFGPGTRLTVT.

The chain carries TRBV7-9 and TRBJ1-2; D might be TRBD1 (5 bases). Per the germline V gene, CDR1 is SEHNR and CDR2 is FQNEAQ (reference sequence). The ends were cut back, 5 bases at V and 1 base at J, with 26 bases in the middle. The CDR3 has 19 amino acids. The CDR3 sequence: CASSPVVRDSLEVNYGYTF. CDR3 in DNA: TGTGCCAGCAGCCCGGTGGTTCGGGACTCTTTGGAGGTTAACTATGGCTACACCTTC.

The chain combines TRBV11-3 with TRBJ2-3; 12 bases are shared with TRBD2. Trimming took 4 bases from V and 4 from J; bases not matched to a gene: 6. The CDR3 spans 16 residues. Germline loops: CDR1 SGHNT, CDR2 YENEEA. The DNA of the CDR3 is TGTGCCAGCAGCTATCTAGCGGGGGGGCTTTCAGATACGCAGTATTTT. Protein sequence: CASSYLAGGLSDTQYF.

A note on this clone: The junction shows a germline mismatch at one end, possibly a read error. The chain has TRBV7-6 and TRBJ2-5; D is perhaps TRBD1 (6 bases). The CDR3 covers 15 residues. Germline V gene lookup returns CDR1 SGHVS and CDR2 FNYEAQ. The CDR3 protein is CVSNPGQLKQETQYF. The CDR3 DNA reads as TGTGTCAGCAACCCCGGACAGCTTAAACAAGAGACCCAGTACTTC. The entire variable domain, with the rest obtained from reference TRBV7-6 and TRBJ2-5, is as follows: GAGVSQSPRYKVTKRGQDVALRCDPISGHVSLYWYRQALGQGPEFLTYFNYEAQQDKSGLPNDRFSAERPEGSISTLTIQRTEQRDSAMYRCVSNPGQLKQETQYFGPGTRLLVL.

V and J are TRBV11-3 and TRBJ1-1; D not resolved. The germline gives CDR1 SGHNT, CDR2 YENEEA. Trimming stripped 3 bases from V and 1 base from J, with 12 bases between. This CDR3 is built from 15 residues. CDR3 protein: CASSLGSQQNTEAFF. Here the CDR3 DNA reads TGTGCCAGCAGCTTGGGGTCTCAACAGAACACTGAAGCTTTCTTT.

V and J are TRBV6-1 and TRBJ2-5; 8 nucleotides align to TRBD2. Per germline, CDR1 MNHNS and CDR2 SASEGT. V lost 3 bases and J lost 6; bases outside the gene matches: 9. The CDR3 sequence is 15 residues long. As DNA, the CDR3 is TGTGCCAGCAGTGACCACGTCGGGGGGGCAAAGACCCAGTACTTC. Amino acids: CASSDHVGGAKTQYF.

About this clone itself: This sample includes further DNA sequences coding for the same CDR3. The J gene is TRBJ2-3, the V gene TRBV7-7; the D call may be TRBD1 or TRBD2 (5 bases each). Germline loops: CDR1 SSHAT, CDR2 FNYEAQ (reference sequence). The CDR3 runs to 13 residues. Trimming pared 3 bases from V and 1 base from J, leaving 5 bases between. The CDR3 nucleotides are TGTGCCAGCAGCTTGGGGGGCACAGATACGCAGTATTTT. Residues: CASSLGGTDTQYF.

This chain uses TRBV5-1 with TRBJ2-5; D possibly corresponds to TRBD1 (7 bases). Trimming removed 0 bases at V and 2 bases at J, with 14 bases between. The germline V gene has CDR1 SGHRS and CDR2 YFSETQ. The CDR3 covers 16 residues. The DNA for the CDR3 is TGCGCCAGCAGCTTGGCCTCGCGGGACAGACAAGAGACCCAGTACTTC. As protein: CASSLASRDRQETQYF.

The chain uses TRBV7-9 and TRBJ1-1, with TRBD1 matching 8 bases. This CDR3 is built from 14 residues. Germline assignment: CDR1 SEHNR and CDR2 FQNEAQ (reference sequence). V dropped 8 bases and J dropped 5; count of bases not matched to a gene: 10. CDR3 DNA sequence: TGTGCCAGCGGGAATCAGGGGGCTGGGACTGAAGCTTTCTTT. Translating it yields CASGNQGAGTEAFF.

The V call is TRBV29-1, the J call TRBJ1-2; D is perhaps TRBD1 (6 bases). The germline gives CDR1 SQVTM, CDR2 ANQGSEA. Between the trimmed V and J ends, which lost 7 bases and 0 bases, there was a span of 12 bases. The CDR3 is made up of 13 amino acids. CDR3 nucleotides: TGCAGCGCTGACAGGACCTCTAACTATGGCTACACCTTC. As protein: CSADRTSNYGYTF.

This clone appeared a single time. The chain joins TRBV4-1 to TRBJ1-1; D may be TRBD1 (5 bases). V lost 0 bases to trimming and J lost 3 bases, with 17 bases between them. The CDR3 sequence is 17 residues long. Germline lookup yields CDR1 MGHRA and CDR2 YSYEKL. CDR3 sequence (DNA): TGCGCCAGCAGCCAAGATCCTGCAGGGCGGGTCGACACTGAAGCTTTCTTT. It codes for CASSQDPAGRVDTEAFF.

This chain links TRBV10-1 with TRBJ1-5; no firm D call. The CDR3 spans 13 residues. The V and J ends lost 2 bases and 6 bases respectively, with 8 bases between them. The V gene's germline CDR1 is WNHNN and CDR2 SYGVQD (reference sequence). The CDR3 loop reads CASSEVSGQPQHF. CDR3 sequence (DNA): TGCGCCAGCAGTGAGGTTTCGGGTCAGCCCCAGCATTTT.

The chain employs TRBV20-1 and TRBJ1-2; D uncertain. This CDR3 is 10 amino acids long. Germline values: CDR1 DFQATT, CDR2 SNEGSKA (reference sequence). Trimming pared 6 bases from V and 3 bases from J, leaving 5 bases between. CDR3 DNA: TGCAGTGCCCCTTACTATGGCTACACCTTC. Translation gives CSAPYYGYTF.

This clone was counted a single time. The chain couples TRBV6-1 to TRBJ1-4, with a weak D call TRBD1 (5 bases). Germline V gene lookup returns CDR1 MNHNS and CDR2 SASEGT. Trimming left V 1 base short and J 0 bases short, with 12 bases between. This CDR3 is 17 amino acids long. The CDR3 DNA reads TGTGCCAGCAGTGAAGTAACCTCGACAGCAACTAATGAAAAACTGTTTTTT. Encoded protein: CASSEVTSTATNEKLFF.

There are a few counts of this clone. The genes are TRBV10-1 and TRBJ1-2; maybe TRBD1 (6 bases). The V end lost 2 bases, the J end lost 4 bases, and 11 bases lay between the germline ends. This CDR3 is built from 14 residues. The germline gives CDR1 WNHNN, CDR2 SYGVQD (reference sequence). The CDR3 nucleotides read TGCGCCAGCAGTGAGGCCGGGACATCCTATGGCTACACCTTC. Its protein product is CASSEAGTSYGYTF.

The chain combines TRBV5-1 with TRBJ2-5; a weak D match, TRBD2 (5 bases). Trimming left V 5 bases short and J 3 bases short, with 14 bases between. Germline V gives CDR1 SGHRS, CDR2 YFSETQ. The CDR3 contains 14 residues. CDR3: CASRRQTIEETQYF. The CDR3, as DNA: TGCGCCAGCAGGAGGCAGACTATTGAAGAGACCCAGTACTTC.